The sequence of this T cell receptor (beta chain) was determined in a study of T cell responses to AZD1222 COVID-19 vaccine. Whole-study findings and limits: Only a handful of AZD1222 recipients, several in all, had baseline seropositivity. An increase in Spike-specific TCR breadth and depth was observed after two AZD1222 doses.

Measured with immunoSEQ multiplex PCR; TCRdb has only the in-frame clones, and not every one. The data hold about 81,000 clones, with about 91% observed a single time. Looked up from germline, CDR1 is SEHNR and CDR2 is FQNEAQ (reference sequence). V lost 0 bases to trimming and J lost 5 bases, with 11 bases between them. CDR3 length equals 15 residues. As for this clone: The antigen remains unidentified.

Sequencing was performed on peripheral blood, taken 28 days after the second AZD1222 dose. This receptor was taken from an adult who received the AZD1222 COVID-19 vaccine. The V and J genes are TRBV7-9 and TRBJ2-1; D possibly corresponds to TRBD2 (5 bases). The DNA of the CDR3 is TGTGCCAGCAGCTTAGCTCTGGGAGACCACAATGAGCAGTTCTTC. This sequence encodes CASSLALGDHNEQFF. Complete variable domain (other parts from reference TRBV7-9 and TRBJ2-1): DTGVSQNPRHKITKRGQNVTFRCDPISEHNRLYWYRQTLGQGPEFLTYFQNEAQLEKSRLLSDRFSAERPKGSFSTLEIQRTEQGDSAMYLCASSLALGDHNEQFFGPGTRLTVL.